The rows below give T cell receptor beta chains drawn from one sample of a study of cytomegalovirus exposure and HLA in healthy donors. Here immunoSEQ multiplex PCR was the method, and the copy in TCRdb shows in-frame clones only, minus some. The data show 99,000 or so clones, more than 60% seen once. Sequenced: PBMCs. These TCRs come from a male donor in good health and CMV-seronegative. Each CDR3 is given with its conserved first and last residue. Fields, in order: D gene, V gene, clone size, J gene, CDR3 DNA, CDR3 protein. The D gene is left open where the match is weak. Clone size is given for some rows only: seen once, a few or many times, or a class if the clone is expanded.

>.|TRBV5-1|.|TRBJ1-3
TGCGCCAGCAGTGGCACCACTGGAAACACCATATATTTT
CASSGTTGNTIYF
>.|TRBV4-1|.|TRBJ2-1
TGCGCCAGCAGCCACCGGGAGTACAATGAGCAGTTCTTC
CASSHREYNEQFF
>.|TRBV28|.|TRBJ1-2
TGTGCCAGCAGTTTTATCTATGGCTACACCTTC
CASSFIYGYTF
>TRBD2|TRBV7-9|.|TRBJ2-7
TGTGCCACCCACCAAGCGGGAGCTGTCGAGCAGTACTTC
CATHQAGAVEQYF
>TRBD2|TRBV7-2|.|TRBJ2-7
TGTGCCAGCAGCTCTGGGACTAGCGGGAGCTCCTACGAGCAGTACTTC
CASSSGTSGSSYEQYF
>TRBD1|TRBV11-3|.|TRBJ2-7
TGTGCCAGCAGCTCGGACAGGAATCCTTCCTACGAGCATTACTTC
CASSSDRNPSYEHYF
>.|TRBV19|once|TRBJ2-2
TGTGCCAGTACCCCTAGAGGAATCCAAACCCAAACCGGGGAGCTGTTTTTT
CASTPRGIQTQTGELFF
>TRBD2|TRBV2|.|TRBJ2-3
TGTGCCAGCAGTGTTTTAGCGGGGGTCACAGATACGCAGTATTTT
CASSVLAGVTDTQYF
>.|TRBV21-1|.|TRBJ2-4
TGTGCCAGCAGCAGCATCGATGGGAGGGGCGGGGAAAGTAAAAACACCAAAAACATTCAGTACTTC
CASSSIDGRGGESKNTKNIQYF
>TRBD2|TRBV7-9|.|TRBJ2-7
TGTGCCAGCAGCTCGGGACTAGCGGCCTTGGGGGAGCAGTACTTC
CASSSGLAALGEQYF
>TRBD2|TRBV19|few|TRBJ2-7
TGTGCCAGTAGCCCTATAGCGGGTAGGGGAATGTACGAGCAGTACTTC
CASSPIAGRGMYEQYF
>TRBD2|TRBV9|.|TRBJ2-1
TGTGCCAGCAGCGTCAGCGGGAGTGGCCTTATCTACAATGAGCAGTTCTTC
CASSVSGSGLIYNEQFF
>.|TRBV29-1|few|TRBJ1-3
TGCAGCGTTGAAAACAACGGAAACACCATATATTTT
CSVENNGNTIYF
>TRBD2|TRBV5-1|.|TRBJ2-5
TGCGCCAGCAGCTTGCGGCTAGCGGGGGAAGAGACCCAGTACTTC
CASSLRLAGEETQYF
>TRBD1|TRBV7-7|.|TRBJ2-1
TGTGCCAGCAGCTTAGCGGGACAGGGGGCAGCCGATGAGCAGTTCTTC
CASSLAGQGAADEQFF
>TRBD2|TRBV13|.|TRBJ2-1
TGTGCCAGCAGATCCAGACTAGCTGAGCAGTTCTTC
CASRSRLAEQFF
>.|TRBV10-3|once|TRBJ2-1
TGTGCCATCAGTACGCGGGACCAGAAATCTTACAATGAGCAGTTCTTC
CAISTRDQKSYNEQFF
>.|TRBV18|.|TRBJ1-1
TGTGCCAGCTCACTAGGACACCAGAACACTGAAGCTTTCTTT
CASSLGHQNTEAFF
>TRBD2|TRBV7-9|.|TRBJ2-5
TGTTCCAGCAGCTTTAGCGGGGTCCAAGAGACCCAGTACTTC
CSSSFSGVQETQYF
>.|TRBV7-9|few|TRBJ2-6
TGTGCCAGCAGCTACCCCCGGGACTCTGGGGCCAACGTCCTGACTTTC
CASSYPRDSGANVLTF
>.|TRBV7-9|.|TRBJ1-1
TGTGCCAGCAGCTTAGAAGGTTGGGGGCCAATGAACACTGAAGCTTTCTTT
CASSLEGWGPMNTEAFF
>TRBD1|TRBV5-1|.|TRBJ1-1
TGCGCCAGCAGCCTGGGACAGGGTAGGTTGGGGACTGAAGCTTTCTTT
CASSLGQGRLGTEAFF
>.|TRBV2|.|TRBJ1-5
TGTGCCAGCCCCCGGACAGTTAGCAATCAGCCCCAGCATTTT
CASPRTVSNQPQHF
>.|TRBV2|.|TRBJ2-5
TGTGCCAGCAGTGAGTTGGAGCTGGAGACCCAGTACTTC
CASSELELETQYF
>TRBD1|TRBV11-2|.|TRBJ1-4
TGTGCCAGCAGCTTACAGGGGGCGACAAATGAAAAACTGTTTTTT
CASSLQGATNEKLFF
>.|TRBV29-1|.|TRBJ2-1
TGCAGCGTTGACCCCGCGGGGGCTGAGCAGTTCTTC
CSVDPAGAEQFF